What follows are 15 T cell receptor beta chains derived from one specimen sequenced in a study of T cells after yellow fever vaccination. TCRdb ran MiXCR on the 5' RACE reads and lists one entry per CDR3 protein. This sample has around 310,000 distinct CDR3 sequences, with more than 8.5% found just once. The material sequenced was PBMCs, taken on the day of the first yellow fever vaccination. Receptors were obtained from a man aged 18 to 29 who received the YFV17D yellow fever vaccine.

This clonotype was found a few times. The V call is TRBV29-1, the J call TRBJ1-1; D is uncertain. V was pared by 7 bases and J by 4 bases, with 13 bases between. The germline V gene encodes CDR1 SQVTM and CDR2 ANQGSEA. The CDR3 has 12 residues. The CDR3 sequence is CSAEAESTEAFF. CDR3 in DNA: TGCAGCGCCGAAGCGGAAAGCACTGAAGCTTTCTTT.

The CDR3, as DNA: TGCGCCAGCAGCCAAGAGGCGGGGACAGGCAAAGAGACCCAGTACTTC. Translating it yields CASSQEAGTGKETQYF. The chain carries TRBV4-3 and TRBJ2-5; 8 nucleotides align to TRBD1. The CDR3 runs 16 residues. Per the germline V gene, CDR1 is LGHNA and CDR2 is YSLEER. The V gene end was trimmed by 0 bases and the J gene end by 3 bases; junction bases not matched to a gene: 6.

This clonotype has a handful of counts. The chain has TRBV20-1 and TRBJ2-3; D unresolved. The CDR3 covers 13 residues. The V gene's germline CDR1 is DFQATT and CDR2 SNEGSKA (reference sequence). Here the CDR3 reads CSPFQTSTDTQYF. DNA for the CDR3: TGCAGCCCTTTCCAGACTAGCACAGATACGCAGTATTTT.

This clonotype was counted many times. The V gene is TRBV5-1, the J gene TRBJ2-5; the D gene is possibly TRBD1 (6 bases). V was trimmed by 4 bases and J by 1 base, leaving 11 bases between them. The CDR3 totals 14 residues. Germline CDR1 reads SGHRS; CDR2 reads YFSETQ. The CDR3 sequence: CASSGGRVQETQYF. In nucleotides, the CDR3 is TGCGCCAGCAGCGGGGGCAGGGTCCAAGAGACCCAGTACTTC.

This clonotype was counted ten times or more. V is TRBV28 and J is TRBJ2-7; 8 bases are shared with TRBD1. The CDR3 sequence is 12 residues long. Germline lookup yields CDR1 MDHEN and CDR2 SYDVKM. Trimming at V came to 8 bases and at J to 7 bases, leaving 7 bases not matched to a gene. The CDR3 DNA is TGTGCCAGCGCAAGGTGGACAGGGGAGCAGTACGTC. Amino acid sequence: CASARWTGEQYV.

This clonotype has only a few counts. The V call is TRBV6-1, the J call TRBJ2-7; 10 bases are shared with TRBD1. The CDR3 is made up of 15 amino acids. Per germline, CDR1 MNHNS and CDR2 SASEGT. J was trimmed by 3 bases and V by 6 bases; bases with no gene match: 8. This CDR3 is CASSRTRDRGYEQYF. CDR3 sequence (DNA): TGTGCCAGCAGCCGGACGCGGGACAGGGGCTACGAGCAGTACTTC.

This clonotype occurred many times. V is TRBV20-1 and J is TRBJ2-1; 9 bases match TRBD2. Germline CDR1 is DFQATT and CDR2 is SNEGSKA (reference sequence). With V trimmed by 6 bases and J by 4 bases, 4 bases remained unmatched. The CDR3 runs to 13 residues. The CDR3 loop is CSAQRGVYNEQFF. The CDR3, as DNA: TGCAGTGCCCAGCGGGGGGTATACAATGAGCAGTTCTTC.

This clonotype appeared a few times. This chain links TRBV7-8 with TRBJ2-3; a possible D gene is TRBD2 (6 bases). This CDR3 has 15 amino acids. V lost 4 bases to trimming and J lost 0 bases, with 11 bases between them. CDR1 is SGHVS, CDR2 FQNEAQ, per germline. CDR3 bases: TGTGCCAGCAGCTATAGCGGACCTAGCACAGATACGCAGTATTTT. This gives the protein CASSYSGPSTDTQYF.

The CDR3 loop is CASSPSWVEVFGNTIYF. The CDR3, as DNA: TGCGCCAGCAGCCCTTCCTGGGTCGAGGTATTTGGAAACACCATATATTTT. V usage is TRBV4-3 and J usage is TRBJ1-3; D is ambiguous. From germline, CDR1 is LGHNA and CDR2 YSLEER. The length of the CDR3 is 17 residues. V gave up 4 bases and J gave up 3 bases, with 19 bases separating them.

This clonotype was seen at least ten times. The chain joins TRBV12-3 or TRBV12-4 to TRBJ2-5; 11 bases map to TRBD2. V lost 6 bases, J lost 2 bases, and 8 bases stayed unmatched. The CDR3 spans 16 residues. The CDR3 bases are TGTGCCAGCAGACAAGCGGGACTAGCGGTTCAAGAGACCCAGTACTTC. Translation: CASRQAGLAVQETQYF.

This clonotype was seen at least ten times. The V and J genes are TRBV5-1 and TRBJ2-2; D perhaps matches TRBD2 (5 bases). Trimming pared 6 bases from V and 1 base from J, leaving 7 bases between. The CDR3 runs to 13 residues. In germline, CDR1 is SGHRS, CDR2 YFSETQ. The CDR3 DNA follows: TGCGCCAGCATCGGGGTGAACACCGGGGAGCTGTTTTTT. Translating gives CASIGVNTGELFF.

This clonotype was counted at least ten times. CDR3 sequence (DNA): TGTGCCAGCAGCTTACTAGCGGGGGGCTACGAGCAGTACTTC. It encodes CASSLLAGGYEQYF. The rearrangement uses TRBV13 and TRBJ2-7; 11 bases align to TRBD2. CDR3 length equals 14 residues. Germline trimming cut 2 bases from V and 3 bases from J; bases unmatched to any gene: 0. Germline V lookup: CDR1 PRHDT, CDR2 FYEKMQ (reference sequence).

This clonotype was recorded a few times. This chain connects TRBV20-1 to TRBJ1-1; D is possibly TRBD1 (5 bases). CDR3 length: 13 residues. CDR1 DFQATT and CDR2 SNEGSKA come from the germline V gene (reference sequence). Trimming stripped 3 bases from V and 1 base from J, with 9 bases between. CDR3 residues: CSASFGTNTEAFF. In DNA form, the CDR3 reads TGCAGTGCTAGTTTTGGGACGAACACTGAAGCTTTCTTT.

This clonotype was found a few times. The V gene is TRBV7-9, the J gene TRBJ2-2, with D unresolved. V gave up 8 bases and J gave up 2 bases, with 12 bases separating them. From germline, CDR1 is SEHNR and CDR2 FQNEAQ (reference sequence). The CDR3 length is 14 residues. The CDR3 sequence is CASPGQFNTGELFF. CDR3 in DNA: TGTGCCAGCCCCGGTCAGTTCAACACCGGGGAGCTGTTTTTT.

CDR3 DNA: TGTGCCAGCAGTTCTTCTCGTCTCGAAAAACTGTTTTTT. Translation: CASSSSRLEKLFF. The chain uses TRBV6-2 or TRBV6-3 and TRBJ1-4; D is undetermined. Per the germline V gene, CDR1 is MNHEY and CDR2 is SVGEGT. This CDR3 comprises 13 residues. Trimming stripped 4 bases from V and 8 bases from J, with 11 bases between.